This T cell receptor beta chain was profiled in a study of shared clonotypes between healthy human individuals. Trimming took off 3 bases at V and 1 base at J, with 9 bases between the two ends. This CDR3 region has 14 residues. Per germline, CDR1 KGHSH and CDR2 LQKENI. Repertoires were generated with immunoSEQ multiplex PCR, while TCRdb's copy carries only in-frame clones and drops some. This sample has approximately 1.5 million clones; nearly 99% occur once, and the top ten carry 0.4% to 0.55%. This receptor was obtained from a man aged 30 to 45 in good health. Sequencing was carried out using naive CD4+ T cells sorted from blood. Specified subset: CD45RA+ positively selected. The gene calls are TRBV18 and TRBJ1-1; the D gene is possibly TRBD1 (5 bases). CDR3 sequence reads: CASSPWGGNTEAFF. Written as DNA, the CDR3 is TGTGCCAGCTCACCTTGGGGGGGGAACACTGAAGCTTTCTTT.